This TCR beta chain was observed in a study of blood T cell repertoires in COVID-19 (TCRdb year 2020). About the investigation overall: Samples covering the acute and convalescent phases of COVID-19 were provided by collaborators in the United States, Italy and Spain. The prospective study material was composed of cDNA or gDNA derived from T cells, B-cell-depleted T cells, or PBMCs. Subjects who had been exposed to COVID-19, were actively infected with it, or had recovered from it provided the deeply sampled blood TCRbeta repertoires that made up the dataset. The repertoires were released in a freely available public database intended as a resource for research on the immune response to SARS-CoV-2. Samples were obtained from the ongoing ImmuneRACE study (first 160 participants) and from about 1,300 subjects provided by 6 global collaborators. A de-identified subject ID, COVID-19 status, age in years and sex were almost always included in the sample metadata. Where HLA class I and class II types were available, the types were taken from metadata supplied by the sample provider, not from assay-based typing.

TCRbeta CDR3 regions were amplified from genomic DNA using the immunoSEQ Assay, a bias-controlled multiplex PCR. Processing in the source paper ran as follows. The number of nucleated cells in each sample was estimated from the amplification of reference gene primers within the assay. To quantify the absolute abundance of each unique TCRbeta CDR3 rearrangement, sequence reads were collapsed and filtered. For each sample, productive Simpson clonality was calculated as the square root of Simpson's diversity index over productive rearrangements. TCRdb retrieved this table from immuneACCESS and kept in-frame rearrangements only. Not all clones are present; in checked studies, unresolved V genes account for under half, and no reason is known for the remainder. That table supplies the V and J calls and clone size; D and trimming were determined from the DNA. In all, the sample holds some 150,000 clones, and around four fifths of those were seen once. Of the sample, 4.8% falls within the top ten clones.

What the work shows at the level of the full study, not this receptor alone: Clinical and demographic metadata were provided uncurated, with the amount varying by source and participant.

Whole blood was collected in K2EDTA tubes by collaborating institutions according to the institutions' own protocols. For TCRbeta analysis, collaborators shipped samples in one of three forms: frozen whole blood, isolated PBMCs, or DNA extracted from either of those sample types. Concerning this clone: Its antigen is currently not known. The input lacks base qualities; no much larger clone sits a single base away.

The sample was peripheral blood. This sequence was found in a human donor in a cohort sampled during active COVID-19.

The sequenced DNA is TGTGCCAGCAGCCAAGATTCCCCCGAGCTAGCGGCTCCATACTACGAGCAGTACTTC. It codes for CASSQDSPELAAPYYEQYF. The V and J segments used are TRBV4-2 and TRBJ2-7; TRBD2 lines up with 7 middle nucleotides. Its CDR3 holds 19 amino acids, cysteine through phenylalanine. CDR3 DNA is the only sequence kept; it has 57 bases, read in frame from the first base. Via the germline V gene, CDR1 is LGHNA and CDR2 YNFKEQ. Trimming removed 0 bases from V and 3 bases from J; the gene matches leave 17 bases unexplained.